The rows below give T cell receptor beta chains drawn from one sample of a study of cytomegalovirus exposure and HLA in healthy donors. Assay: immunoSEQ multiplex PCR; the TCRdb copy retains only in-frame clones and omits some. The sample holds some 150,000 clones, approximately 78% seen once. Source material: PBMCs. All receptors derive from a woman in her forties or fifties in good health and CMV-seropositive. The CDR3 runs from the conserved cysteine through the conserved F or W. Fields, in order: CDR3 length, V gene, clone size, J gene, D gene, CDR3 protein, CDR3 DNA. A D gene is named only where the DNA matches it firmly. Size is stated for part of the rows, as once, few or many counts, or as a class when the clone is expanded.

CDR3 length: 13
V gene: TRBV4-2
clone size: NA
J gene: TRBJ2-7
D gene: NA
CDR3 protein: CASSPTSSYEQYF
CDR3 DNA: TGTGCCAGCAGCCCGACTAGTTCCTACGAGCAGTACTTC

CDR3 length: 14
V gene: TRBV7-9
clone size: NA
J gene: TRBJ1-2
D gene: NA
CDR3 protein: CASSLAHRAVGYTF
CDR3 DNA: TGTGCCAGCAGCTTAGCCCACAGGGCTGTTGGCTACACCTTC

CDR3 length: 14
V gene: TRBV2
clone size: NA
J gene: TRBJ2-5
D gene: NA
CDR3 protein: CASSWDSPEETQYF
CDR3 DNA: TGTGCCAGCAGCTGGGACTCCCCCGAAGAGACCCAGTACTTC

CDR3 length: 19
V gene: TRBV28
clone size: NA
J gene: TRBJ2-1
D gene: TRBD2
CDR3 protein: CASSFAVGLAGVAVYEQFF
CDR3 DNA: TGTGCCAGCAGTTTCGCCGTTGGACTAGCGGGAGTAGCGGTATATGAGCAGTTCTTC

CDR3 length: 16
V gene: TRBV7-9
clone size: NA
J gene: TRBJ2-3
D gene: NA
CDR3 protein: CASSSRTKNFRGAQYF
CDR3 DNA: TGTGCCAGCAGCTCTAGGACTAAAAACTTTAGAGGGGCGCAGTATTTT

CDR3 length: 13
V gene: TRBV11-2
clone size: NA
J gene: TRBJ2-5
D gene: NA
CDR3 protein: CASSLRGQETQYF
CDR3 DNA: TGTGCCAGCAGCTTAAGGGGCCAAGAGACCCAGTACTTC

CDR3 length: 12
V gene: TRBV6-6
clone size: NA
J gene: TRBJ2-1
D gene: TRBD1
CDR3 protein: CASSYSIQGMFF
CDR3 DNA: TGTGCCAGCAGTTACTCGATACAGGGGATGTTCTTC

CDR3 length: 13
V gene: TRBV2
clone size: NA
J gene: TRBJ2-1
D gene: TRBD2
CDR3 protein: CASAREGYNEQFF
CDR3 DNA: TGTGCCAGCGCGCGGGAGGGCTACAATGAGCAGTTCTTC

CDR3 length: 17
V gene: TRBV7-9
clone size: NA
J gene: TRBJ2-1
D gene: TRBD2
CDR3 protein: CASSPPFRLAVYNEQFF
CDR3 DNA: TGTGCCAGCAGCCCTCCTTTCAGACTAGCGGTCTACAATGAGCAGTTCTTC

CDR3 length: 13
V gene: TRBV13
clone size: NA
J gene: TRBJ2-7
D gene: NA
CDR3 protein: CASSLDLSYEQYF
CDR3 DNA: TGTGCCAGCAGCTTAGACTTGTCGTACGAGCAGTACTTC

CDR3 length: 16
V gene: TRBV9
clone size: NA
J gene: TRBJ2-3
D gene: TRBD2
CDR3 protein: CASSVAPSGRLDTQYF
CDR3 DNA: TGTGCCAGCAGCGTAGCACCTAGCGGGAGGCTAGATACGCAGTATTTT

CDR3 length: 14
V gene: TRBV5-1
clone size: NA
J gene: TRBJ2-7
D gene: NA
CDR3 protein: CASTPQVSSYEQYF
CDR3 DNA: TGCGCCAGCACGCCGCAGGTGAGCTCCTACGAGCAGTACTTC

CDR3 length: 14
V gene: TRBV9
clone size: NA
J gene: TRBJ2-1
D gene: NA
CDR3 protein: CASSVQGSSNEQFF
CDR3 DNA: TGTGCCAGCAGCGTACAGGGTAGCAGTAATGAGCAGTTCTTC

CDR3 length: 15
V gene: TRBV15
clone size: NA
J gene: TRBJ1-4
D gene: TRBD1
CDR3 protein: CATSRGTGRNEKLFF
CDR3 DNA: TGTGCCACCAGCAGAGGGACAGGGCGAAATGAAAAACTGTTTTTT

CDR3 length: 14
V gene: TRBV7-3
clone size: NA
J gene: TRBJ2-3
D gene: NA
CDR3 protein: CASSLSIQGDTQYF
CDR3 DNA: TGTGCCAGCAGCTTAAGTATACAGGGAGATACGCAGTATTTT

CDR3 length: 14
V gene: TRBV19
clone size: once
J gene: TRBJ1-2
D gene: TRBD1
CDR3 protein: CASRNRGGPYGYTF
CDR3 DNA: TGTGCCAGTAGAAATAGAGGGGGCCCCTATGGCTACACCTTC

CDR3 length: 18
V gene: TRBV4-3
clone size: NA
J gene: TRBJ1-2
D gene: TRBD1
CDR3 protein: CASSHDSPGQLPLYGYTF
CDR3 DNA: TGCGCCAGTAGCCATGATAGTCCGGGACAGCTCCCCCTCTATGGCTACACCTTC

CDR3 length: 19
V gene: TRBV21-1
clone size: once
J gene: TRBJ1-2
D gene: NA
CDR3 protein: CASLGTGRHRPEGYYGYTF
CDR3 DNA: TGTGCCAGCCTCGGGACAGGGAGGCATAGACCCGAAGGGTACTATGGCTACACCTTC

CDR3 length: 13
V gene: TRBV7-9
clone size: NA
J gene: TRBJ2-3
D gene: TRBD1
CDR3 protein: CASSPAPGQGLYF
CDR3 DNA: TGTGCCAGCAGTCCCGCCCCGGGACAGGGTCTTTATTTT

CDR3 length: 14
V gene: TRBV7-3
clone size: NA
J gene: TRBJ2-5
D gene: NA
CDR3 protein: CASSPTGLQETQYF
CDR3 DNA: TGTGCCAGCAGCCCCACTGGACTCCAAGAGACCCAGTACTTC

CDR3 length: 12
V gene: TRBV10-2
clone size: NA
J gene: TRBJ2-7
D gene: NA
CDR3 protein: CASSPGLNEQYF
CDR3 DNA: TGCGCCAGCAGCCCCGGACTAAACGAGCAGTACTTC

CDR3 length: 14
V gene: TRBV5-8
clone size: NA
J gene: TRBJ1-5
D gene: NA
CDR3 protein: CASSYRSDQRPQHF
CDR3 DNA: TGTGCCAGCTCTTACCGCAGCGATCAAAGGCCCCAGCATTTT

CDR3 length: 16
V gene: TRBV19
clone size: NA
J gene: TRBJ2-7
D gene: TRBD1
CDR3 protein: CASREQGAKSTYEQYF
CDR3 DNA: TGTGCCAGTAGAGAACAGGGGGCCAAAAGTACCTACGAGCAGTACTTC

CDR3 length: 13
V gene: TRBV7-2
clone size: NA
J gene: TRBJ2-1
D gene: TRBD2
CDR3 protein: CASSLWIREATFF
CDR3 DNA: TGTGCCAGCAGCTTATGGATACGGGAGGCAACGTTCTTC

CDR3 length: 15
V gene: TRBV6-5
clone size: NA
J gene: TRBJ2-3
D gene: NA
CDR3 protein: CASSYTGAGTDTQYF
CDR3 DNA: TGTGCCAGCAGTTACACGGGTGCGGGCACAGATACGCAGTATTTT

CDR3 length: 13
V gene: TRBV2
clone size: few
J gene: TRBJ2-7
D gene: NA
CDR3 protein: CASSEDSSYEQYF
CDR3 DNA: TGTGCCAGCAGTGAAGACAGTAGTTACGAGCAGTACTTC

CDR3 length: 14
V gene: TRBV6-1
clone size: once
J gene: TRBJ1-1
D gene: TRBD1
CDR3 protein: CASSQPGTGLEAFF
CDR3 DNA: TGTGCCAGCAGTCAGCCTGGGACAGGGTTGGAAGCTTTCTTT

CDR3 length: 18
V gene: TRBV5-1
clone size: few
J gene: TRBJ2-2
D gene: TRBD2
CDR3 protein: CASSLAGTSGGNTGELFF
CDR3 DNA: TGCGCCAGCAGCTTAGCCGGGACTAGCGGGGGGAACACCGGGGAGCTGTTTTTT

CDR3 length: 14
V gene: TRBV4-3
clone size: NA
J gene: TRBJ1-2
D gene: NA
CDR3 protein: CASSQVRLHYGYTF
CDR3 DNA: TGCGCCAGCAGCCAAGTCCGACTTCACTATGGCTACACCTTC

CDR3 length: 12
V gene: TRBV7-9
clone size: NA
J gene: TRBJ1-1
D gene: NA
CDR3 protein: CASSLGQFEAFF
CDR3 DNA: TGTGCCAGCAGCTTAGGGCAGTTTGAAGCTTTCTTT

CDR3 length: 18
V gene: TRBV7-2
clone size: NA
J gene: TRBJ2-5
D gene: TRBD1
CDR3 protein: CASSPGTGGGPGQETQYF
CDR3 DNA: TGTGCCAGCAGCCCAGGGACAGGGGGTGGGCCCGGTCAAGAGACCCAGTACTTC

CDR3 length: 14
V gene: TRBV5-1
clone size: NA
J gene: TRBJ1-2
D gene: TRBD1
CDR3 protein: CASSRDRNVYGYTF
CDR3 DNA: TGCGCCAGCAGCCGGGACAGGAACGTCTATGGCTACACCTTC

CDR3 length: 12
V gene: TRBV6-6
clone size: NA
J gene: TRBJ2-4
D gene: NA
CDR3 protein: CASRQGRNIQYF
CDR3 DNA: TGTGCCAGCAGGCAAGGGAGAAACATTCAGTACTTC

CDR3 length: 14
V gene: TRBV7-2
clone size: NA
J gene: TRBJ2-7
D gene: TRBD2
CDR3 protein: CASSSSGSLPEQYF
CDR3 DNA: TGTGCCAGCAGCTCTAGCGGGAGCCTCCCCGAGCAGTACTTC

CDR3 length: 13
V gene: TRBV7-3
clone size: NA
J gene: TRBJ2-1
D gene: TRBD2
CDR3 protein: CASSPSGSNEQFF
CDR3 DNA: TGTGCCAGCAGCCCCAGCGGGAGCAATGAGCAGTTCTTC

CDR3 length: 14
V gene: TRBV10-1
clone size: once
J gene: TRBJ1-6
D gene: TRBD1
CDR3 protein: CASSRDRGRSPLHF
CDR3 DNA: TGCGCCAGCAGCCGGGACAGGGGACGGTCACCCCTCCACTTT

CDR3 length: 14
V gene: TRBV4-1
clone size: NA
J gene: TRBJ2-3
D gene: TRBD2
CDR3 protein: CASSQVGGADTQYF
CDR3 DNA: TGCGCCAGCAGCCAAGTCGGGGGGGCAGATACGCAGTATTTT

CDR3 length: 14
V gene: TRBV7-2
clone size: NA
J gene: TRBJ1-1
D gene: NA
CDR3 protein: CASSLAGEDTEAFF
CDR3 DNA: TGTGCCAGCAGCTTAGCCGGGGAGGACACTGAAGCTTTCTTT

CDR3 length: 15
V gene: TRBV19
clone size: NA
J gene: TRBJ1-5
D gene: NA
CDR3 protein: CASSVTAYSNQPQHF
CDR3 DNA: TGTGCCAGTAGCGTCACAGCTTATAGCAATCAGCCCCAGCATTTT